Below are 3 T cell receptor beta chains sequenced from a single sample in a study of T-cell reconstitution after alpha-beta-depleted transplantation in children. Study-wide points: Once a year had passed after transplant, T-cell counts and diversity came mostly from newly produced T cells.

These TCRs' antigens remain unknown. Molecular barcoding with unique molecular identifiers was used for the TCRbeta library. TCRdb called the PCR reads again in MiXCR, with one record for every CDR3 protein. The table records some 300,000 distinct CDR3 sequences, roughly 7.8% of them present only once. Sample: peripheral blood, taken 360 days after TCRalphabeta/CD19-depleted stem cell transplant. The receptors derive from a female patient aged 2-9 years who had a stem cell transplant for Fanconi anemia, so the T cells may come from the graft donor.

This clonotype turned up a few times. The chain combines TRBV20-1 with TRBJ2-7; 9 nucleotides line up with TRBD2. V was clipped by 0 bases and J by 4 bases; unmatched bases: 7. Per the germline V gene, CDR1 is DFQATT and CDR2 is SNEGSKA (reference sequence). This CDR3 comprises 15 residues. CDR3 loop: CSARDYSTSGYEQYF. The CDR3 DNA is TGCAGTGCTAGAGATTACAGCACTAGCGGGTACGAGCAGTACTTC.

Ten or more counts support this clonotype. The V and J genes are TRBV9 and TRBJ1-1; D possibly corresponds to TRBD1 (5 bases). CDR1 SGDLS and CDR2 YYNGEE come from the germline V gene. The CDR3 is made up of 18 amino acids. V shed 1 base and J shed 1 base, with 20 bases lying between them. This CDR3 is CASSVTLLPGPRNTEAFF. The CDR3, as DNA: TGTGCCAGCAGCGTAACTTTACTTCCGGGACCCAGGAACACTGAAGCTTTCTTT.

CDR3 protein: CASSTQPDGSRSDTQYF. The CDR3 coding sequence is TGTGCCAGCAGCACCCAACCAGACGGGAGTAGGTCAGATACGCAGTATTTT. This chain links TRBV7-6 with TRBJ2-3, with D maybe TRBD2 (6 bases). Trimming stripped 5 bases from V and 4 bases from J, with 22 bases between. The CDR3 spans 17 residues. Germline assignment: CDR1 SGHVS and CDR2 FNYEAQ.